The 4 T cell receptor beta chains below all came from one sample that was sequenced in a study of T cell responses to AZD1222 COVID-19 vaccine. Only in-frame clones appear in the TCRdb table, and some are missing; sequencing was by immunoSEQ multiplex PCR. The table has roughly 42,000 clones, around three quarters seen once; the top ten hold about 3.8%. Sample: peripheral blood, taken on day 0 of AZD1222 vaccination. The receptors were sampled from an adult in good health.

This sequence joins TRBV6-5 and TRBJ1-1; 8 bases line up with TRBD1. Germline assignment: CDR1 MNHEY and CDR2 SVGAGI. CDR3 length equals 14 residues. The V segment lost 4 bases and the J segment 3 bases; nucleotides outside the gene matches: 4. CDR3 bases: TGTGCCAGCAGTTCAGGGGGCACGGACACTGAAGCTTTCTTT. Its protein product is CASSSGGTDTEAFF.

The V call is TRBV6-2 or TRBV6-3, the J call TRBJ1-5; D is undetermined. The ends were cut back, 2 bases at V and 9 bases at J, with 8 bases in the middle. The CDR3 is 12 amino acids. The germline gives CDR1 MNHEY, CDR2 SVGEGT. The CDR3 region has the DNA TGTGCCAGCAGTTACCCTGGCAGGCCCCAGCATTTT. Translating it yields CASSYPGRPQHF.

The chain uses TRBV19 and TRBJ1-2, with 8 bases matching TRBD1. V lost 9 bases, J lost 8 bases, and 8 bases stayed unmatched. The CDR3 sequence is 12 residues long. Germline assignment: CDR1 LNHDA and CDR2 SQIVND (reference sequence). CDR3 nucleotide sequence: TGTGCCAGCGATTCAGGGGGCTGGGGCTACACCTTC. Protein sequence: CASDSGGWGYTF.

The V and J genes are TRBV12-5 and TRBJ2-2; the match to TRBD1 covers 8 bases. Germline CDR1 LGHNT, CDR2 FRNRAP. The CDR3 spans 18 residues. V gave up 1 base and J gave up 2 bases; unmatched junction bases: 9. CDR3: CASGLGSTGTGNTGELFF. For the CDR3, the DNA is TGTGCTAGTGGTTTGGGTTCAACCGGGACAGGAAACACCGGGGAGCTGTTTTTT. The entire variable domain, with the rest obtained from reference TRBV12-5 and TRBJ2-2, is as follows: DARVTQTPRHKVTEMGQEVTMRCQPILGHNTVFWYRQTMMQGLELLAYFRNRAPLDDSGMPKDRFSAEMPDATLATLKIQPSEPRDSAVYFCASGLGSTGTGNTGELFFGEGSRLTVL.